What follows is one TCR beta chain and its context. The sample is drawn from a study of control samples from healthy donors and cancer patients. CDR1 SGHVS and CDR2 FQNEAQ come from the germline V gene. This CDR3 has 12 amino acids. Trimming took off 5 bases at V and 5 bases at J, with 10 bases between the two ends. The table came from immunoSEQ multiplex PCR; TCRdb's copy has only in-frame clones and leaves some out. The sample yields more than 90,000 clones, 85% to 90% seen once. The chain combines TRBV7-8 with TRBJ2-7, with D possibly matching TRBD1 (6 bases). Sample: blood. The clonotype originates from a man aged 25-45 years in good health. CDR3 bases: TGTGCCAGCAGCCCCCAGGGGAACGAGCAGTACTTC. It translates to CASSPQGNEQYF. The full variable domain, completed using reference TRBV7-8 and TRBJ2-7, is GAGVSQSPRYKVAKRGQDVALRCDPISGHVSLFWYQQALGQGPEFLTYFQNEAQLDKSGLPSDRFFAERPEGSVSTLKIQRTQQEDSAVYLCASSPQGNEQYFGPGTRLTVT.